What follows are 20 T cell receptor beta chains derived from one specimen sequenced in a study of cytomegalovirus exposure and HLA in healthy donors. Amplification used 60 Vbeta primers and 13 Jbeta primers. Measured with immunoSEQ multiplex PCR; TCRdb has only the in-frame clones, and not every one. Of about 150,000 clones in the sample, around 79% were seen once. Sequences were obtained from PBMCs. The source is a young man in good health and CMV-seropositive.

The rearrangement uses TRBV7-2 and TRBJ2-3; weak D call: TRBD2 (6 bases). The germline CDR1 and CDR2 sequences are SGHTA and FQGNSA. The CDR3 spans 15 residues. Deletions cut 0 bases from V and 5 bases from J, with 12 bases between. The CDR3 DNA sequence: TGTGCCAGCAGCTTAGCTCTCCGAGCGGGAGATACGCAGTATTTT. This translates into CASSLALRAGDTQYF. Complete variable domain (other parts from reference TRBV7-2 and TRBJ2-3): GAGVSQSPSNKVTEKGKDVELRCDPISGHTALYWYRQSLGQGLEFLIYFQGNSAPDKSGLPSDRFSAERTGGSVSTLTIQRTQQEDSAVYLCASSLALRAGDTQYFGPGTRLTVL.

This clone has just one count. V is TRBV11-3 and J is TRBJ2-7; D ambiguous. This CDR3 has 14 amino acids. Germline V CDR1 and CDR2: SGHNT, YENEEA. The V and J ends lost 1 base and 6 bases respectively, with 13 bases between them. The CDR3 loop is CASSLVAAWVEQYF. CDR3 DNA: TGTGCCAGCAGCTTAGTAGCAGCGTGGGTCGAGCAGTACTTC.

The chain has TRBV30 and TRBJ1-1; D might be TRBD1 (5 bases). The germline V and J ends were trimmed by 0 bases and 5 bases, with 13 bases remaining between them. The germline gives CDR1 GTSNPN, CDR2 SVGIG (reference sequence). CDR3 length: 14 residues. This CDR3 reads CAWSVLSGGTEAFF. In DNA, the CDR3 is TGTGCCTGGAGTGTACTATCGGGGGGGACTGAAGCTTTCTTT.

The rearrangement uses TRBV6-5 and TRBJ2-7; 11 positions match TRBD2. V shed 5 bases and J 6 bases; nucleotides not matched to a gene: 6. The CDR3 is made up of 14 amino acids. In germline, CDR1 is MNHEY, CDR2 SVGAGI. For the CDR3, the DNA is TGTGCCAGCAGTCCACTAGCGGGAGAAGGCGAGCAGTACTTC. This encodes CASSPLAGEGEQYF.

The chain is built from TRBV4-3 and TRBJ2-1; tentatively, D is TRBD1 (6 bases). The CDR3 runs 15 residues. Deletions cut 1 base from V and 10 bases from J, with 17 bases between. Looked up from germline, CDR1 is LGHNA and CDR2 is YSLEER. Written as DNA, the CDR3 is TGCGCCAGCAGCCAAGGGGACACCTTAAAAGGAGAGCAGTTCTTC. Amino acids: CASSQGDTLKGEQFF.

As for this clone: Other DNA variants within this sample encode the same CDR3. CDR3 nucleotides: TGTGCCAGCAGTTACTCGAGGGATGAGCAGTTCTTC. Protein sequence: CASSYSRDEQFF. The chain is built from TRBV6-5 and TRBJ2-1; the D gene is possibly TRBD2 (5 bases). The CDR3 spans 12 residues. The germline V and J ends were trimmed by 0 bases and 8 bases, with 5 bases remaining between them. Germline values: CDR1 MNHEY, CDR2 SVGAGI.

This chain uses TRBV10-3 with TRBJ1-2; D uncertain. V was cut by 0 bases and J by 6 bases, with 17 bases left in between. Germline values: CDR1 ENHRY, CDR2 SYGVKD. This CDR3 comprises 16 residues. The chain's CDR3 is CAISESLAQRQDGYTF. As DNA, the CDR3 is TGTGCCATCAGTGAGTCTCTTGCTCAGCGGCAGGATGGCTACACCTTC.

This clone came up once. This sequence joins TRBV11-3 and TRBJ2-7; TRBD1 matches 8 bases. V gave up 5 bases and J gave up 6 bases; unmatched junction bases: 6. The germline V gene encodes CDR1 SGHNT and CDR2 YENEEA. This CDR3 region has 13 residues. For the CDR3, the DNA is TGTGCCAGCAGCCTTCGGACAGGGAGCGAGCAGTACTTC. Translating it yields CASSLRTGSEQYF. The full variable domain, with the rest looked up from reference TRBV11-3 and TRBJ2-7, is EAGVVQSPRYKIIEKKQPVAFWCNPISGHNTLYWYLQNLGQGPELLIRYENEEAVDDSQLPKDRFSAERLKGVDSTLKIQPAELGDSAVYLCASSLRTGSEQYFGPGTRLTVT.

The CDR3 region is CASSFLQTGNEQFF. The CDR3 nucleotides are TGTGCCAGCAGTTTTTTGCAAACGGGGAATGAGCAGTTCTTC. The chain couples TRBV27 to TRBJ2-1; perhaps TRBD2 as D (5 bases). Looked up from germline, CDR1 is MNHEY and CDR2 is SMNVEV (reference sequence). Trimming shortened V by 3 bases and J by 7 bases, and 13 bases separated the two germline ends. This CDR3 spans 14 amino acids.

As DNA, the CDR3 is TGTGCCAGCAGTGAACAGGGGCTGCTCTCTGGAAACACCATATATTTT. It translates to CASSEQGLLSGNTIYF. The rearrangement links TRBV2 to TRBJ1-3; D is possibly TRBD1 (6 bases). Between the trimmed V and J ends, which lost 2 bases and 0 bases, there was a span of 11 bases. CDR1 and CDR2 (germline): SNHLY, FYNNEI. The CDR3 sequence is 16 residues long.

This clone was seen only a few times. The chain is built from TRBV15 and TRBJ2-5; 7 nucleotides align to TRBD2. CDR3 length: 13 residues. V shed 4 bases and J 5 bases; nucleotides not matched to a gene: 4. Germline-derived CDR1 and CDR2 are LNHNV and YYDKDF (reference sequence). The CDR3 loop reads CATSNNGGETQYF. The CDR3 DNA follows: TGTGCCACCAGCAACAACGGGGGGGAGACCCAGTACTTC.

The chain uses TRBV14 and TRBJ1-2; 8 bases are a match to TRBD1. J gave up 4 bases and V 1 base, and 11 bases lay outside the gene matches. The CDR3 spans 17 residues. The germline gives CDR1 SGHDN, CDR2 FVKESK. CDR3 sequence (DNA): TGTGCCAGCAGCCAAGTGGTCTCCGGGGGACAGGTCTATGGCTACACCTTC. This codes for CASSQVVSGGQVYGYTF.

This sequence joins TRBV19 and TRBJ1-2; 8 nucleotides align to TRBD1. The CDR3 is made up of 14 amino acids. The V gene's germline CDR1 is LNHDA and CDR2 SQIVND (reference sequence). The junction had 6 bases not matched to a gene; V was cut back by 8 bases and J by 1 base. The DNA of the CDR3 is TGTGCCAGTGCTGGACAGGGCCTTAACTATGGCTACACCTTC. Protein: CASAGQGLNYGYTF.

The table lists this clone with a few counts. As DNA, the CDR3 is TGTGCCAGCAGTCTGAGACAGGGGGCAAGCGAGCAGTACTTC. Residues: CASSLRQGASEQYF. This sequence joins TRBV28 and TRBJ2-7; 10 bases line up with TRBD1. This CDR3 has 14 residues. V gave up 5 bases and J gave up 6 bases; unmatched junction bases: 7. Germline loops: CDR1 MDHEN, CDR2 SYDVKM. Looking up the rest from reference TRBV28 and TRBJ2-7 gives the full variable domain: DVKVTQSSRYLVKRTGEKVFLECVQDMDHENMFWYRQDPGLGLRLIYFSYDVKMKEKGDIPEGYSVSREKKERFSLILESASTNQTSMYLCASSLRQGASEQYFGPGTRLTVT.

This chain links TRBV2 with TRBJ2-7; 8 bases are a match to TRBD1. Trimming at V came to 3 bases and at J to 0 bases, leaving 4 bases not matched to a gene. Per the germline V gene, CDR1 is SNHLY and CDR2 is FYNNEI. The CDR3 covers 15 residues. Written as DNA, the CDR3 is TGTGCCAGCAGTGAGTTCGGACAGGGCTCCTACGAGCAGTACTTC. It is translated as CASSEFGQGSYEQYF.

This chain uses TRBV13 with TRBJ2-1; possibly TRBD2 for D (7 bases). Germline-derived CDR1 and CDR2 are PRHDT and FYEKMQ (reference sequence). V gave up 0 bases and J gave up 10 bases, with 16 bases separating them. The CDR3 is made up of 15 amino acids. The CDR3 bases are TGTGCCAGCAGCTTAGGTGGGGGGGCCTTTGGAGAGCAGTTCTTC. Protein product: CASSLGGGAFGEQFF. Based on the CDR3 plus reference TRBV13 and TRBJ2-1, the full variable domain is AAGVIQSPRHLIKEKRETATLKCYPIPRHDTVYWYQQGPGQDPQFLISFYEKMQSDKGSIPDRFSAQQFSDYHSELNMSSLELGDSALYFCASSLGGGAFGEQFFGPGTRLTVL.

The rearrangement joins TRBV11-3 to TRBJ2-2; D gene uncertain. CDR1 is SGHNT and CDR2 is YENEEA in the germline V gene. The V gene lost 0 bases and the J gene lost 6 bases, with 8 bases spanning the gap. The CDR3 sequence is 14 residues long. The CDR3 nucleotides are TGTGCCAGCAGCTTAGATCTTTCCGCCGGGGAGCTGTTTTTT. This sequence encodes CASSLDLSAGELFF.

CDR3 DNA sequence: TGTGCCAGCAGTCCAGGTTACACAGATACGCAGTATTTT. Residues: CASSPGYTDTQYF. The chain carries TRBV6-5 and TRBJ2-3; D unresolved. Germline V gene data show CDR1 as MNHEY and CDR2 as SVGAGI. The V end was cut by 5 bases, the J end by 2 bases, with 8 bases between. The CDR3 extends over 13 amino acids.

The chain combines TRBV5-1 with TRBJ1-3; D possibly corresponds to TRBD1 (6 bases). Per germline, CDR1 SGHRS and CDR2 YFSETQ. V was trimmed by 4 bases and J by 9 bases, leaving 20 bases between them. CDR3 length: 15 residues. CDR3 DNA: TGCGCCAGCAGCCAAGGGGGGGGGAACCTTCCCACCATATATTTT. Its translation: CASSQGGGNLPTIYF.

This chain links TRBV5-6 with TRBJ2-3, with TRBD1 matching 7 bases. The CDR3 contains 17 residues. Germline values: CDR1 SGHDT, CDR2 YYEEEE. V was clipped by 4 bases and J by 4 bases; unmatched bases: 15. CDR3 residues: CASSQLVGQPKADTQYF. Here the CDR3 DNA reads TGTGCCAGCAGCCAATTAGTGGGACAGCCTAAGGCAGATACGCAGTATTTT.